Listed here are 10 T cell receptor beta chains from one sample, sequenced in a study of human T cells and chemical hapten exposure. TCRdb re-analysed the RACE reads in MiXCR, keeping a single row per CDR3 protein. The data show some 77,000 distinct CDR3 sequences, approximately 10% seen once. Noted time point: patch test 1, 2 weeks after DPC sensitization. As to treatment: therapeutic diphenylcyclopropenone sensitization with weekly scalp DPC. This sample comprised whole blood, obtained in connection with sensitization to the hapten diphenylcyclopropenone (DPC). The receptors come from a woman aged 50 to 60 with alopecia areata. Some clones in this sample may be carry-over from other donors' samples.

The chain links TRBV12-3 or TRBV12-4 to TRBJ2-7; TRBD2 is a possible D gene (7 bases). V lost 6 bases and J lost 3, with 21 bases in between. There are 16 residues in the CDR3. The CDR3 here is CASSLGGRGGLYEQYF. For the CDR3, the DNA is TGTGCCAGCAGCCTAGGGGGGCGCGGGGGTCTCTACGAGCAGTACTTC.

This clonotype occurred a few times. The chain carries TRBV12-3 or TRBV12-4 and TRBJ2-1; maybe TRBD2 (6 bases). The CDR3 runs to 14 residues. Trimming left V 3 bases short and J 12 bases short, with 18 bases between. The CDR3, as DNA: TGTGCCAGCAGTTTGAGGGACTCCCAACGTGCGCAGTTCTTC. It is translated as CASSLRDSQRAQFF.

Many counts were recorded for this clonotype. This chain's CDR3 is CASSLGDLDPQHF. In DNA, the CDR3 is TGTGCCAGCAGCTTGGGGGATCTTGACCCCCAGCATTTT. The chain is built from TRBV11-2 and TRBJ1-5, with a possible D match to TRBD1 (5 bases). This CDR3 is 13 amino acids long. The V end lost 3 bases, the J end lost 10 bases, and 13 bases lay between the germline ends. The germline V gene encodes CDR1 SGHAT and CDR2 FQNNGV.

CDR3 DNA sequence: TGTGCCAGCCGCCGGGACCCAGTCGCCCACGAGCAGTACTTC. Its protein product is CASRRDPVAHEQYF. The gene calls are TRBV7-9 and TRBJ2-7; TRBD1 or TRBD2 may be the D gene (5 bases each). Trimming took 8 bases from V and 5 from J, leaving 19 bases between them. The CDR3 is 14 amino acids. Germline V CDR1 and CDR2: SEHNR, FQNEAQ (reference sequence).

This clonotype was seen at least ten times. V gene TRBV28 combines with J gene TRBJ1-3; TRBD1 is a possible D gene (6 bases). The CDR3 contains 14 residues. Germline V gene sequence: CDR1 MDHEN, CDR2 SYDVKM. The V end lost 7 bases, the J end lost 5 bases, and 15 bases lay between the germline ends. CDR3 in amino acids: CASTQQGVRNTIYF. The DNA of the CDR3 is TGTGCCAGCACTCAACAGGGCGTTAGAAACACCATATATTTT. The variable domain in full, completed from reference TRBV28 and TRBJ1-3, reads DVKVTQSSRYLVKRTGEKVFLECVQDMDHENMFWYRQDPGLGLRLIYFSYDVKMKEKGDIPEGYSVSREKKERFSLILESASTNQTSMYLCASTQQGVRNTIYFGEGSWLTVV.

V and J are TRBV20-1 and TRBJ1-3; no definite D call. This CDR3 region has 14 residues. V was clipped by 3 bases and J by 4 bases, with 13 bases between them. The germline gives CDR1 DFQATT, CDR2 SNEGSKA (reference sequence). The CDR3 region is CSASWAPPGNTIYF. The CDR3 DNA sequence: TGCAGTGCTAGTTGGGCGCCTCCCGGAAACACCATATATTTT.

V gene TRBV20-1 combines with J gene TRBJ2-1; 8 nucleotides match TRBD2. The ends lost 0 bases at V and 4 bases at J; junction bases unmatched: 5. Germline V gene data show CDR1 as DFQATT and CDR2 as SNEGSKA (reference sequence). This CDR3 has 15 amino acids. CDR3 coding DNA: TGCAGTGCTAGAGATTCAGCTAGCGGGTACAATGAGCAGTTCTTC. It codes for CSARDSASGYNEQFF.

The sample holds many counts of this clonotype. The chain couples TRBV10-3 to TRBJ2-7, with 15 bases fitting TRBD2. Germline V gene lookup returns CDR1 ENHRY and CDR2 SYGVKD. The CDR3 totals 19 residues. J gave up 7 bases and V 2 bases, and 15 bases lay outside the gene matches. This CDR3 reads CAISEDRTSGRARLDEQYF. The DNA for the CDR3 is TGTGCCATCAGTGAGGATCGGACTAGCGGGAGGGCCCGATTGGATGAGCAGTACTTC.

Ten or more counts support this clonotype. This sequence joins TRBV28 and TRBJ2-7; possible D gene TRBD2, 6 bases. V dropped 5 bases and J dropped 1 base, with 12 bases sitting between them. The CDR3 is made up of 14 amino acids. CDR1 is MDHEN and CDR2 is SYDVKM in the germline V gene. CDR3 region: CASSGVAGSYEQYF. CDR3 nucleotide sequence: TGTGCCAGCAGTGGCGTGGCGGGATCCTACGAGCAGTACTTC.

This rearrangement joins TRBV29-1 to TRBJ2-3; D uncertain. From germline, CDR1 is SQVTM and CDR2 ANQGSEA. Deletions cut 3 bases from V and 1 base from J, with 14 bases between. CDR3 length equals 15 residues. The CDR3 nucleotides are TGCAGCGTTGATACTCTCAAAGACGGCACAGATACGCAGTATTTT. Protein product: CSVDTLKDGTDTQYF.